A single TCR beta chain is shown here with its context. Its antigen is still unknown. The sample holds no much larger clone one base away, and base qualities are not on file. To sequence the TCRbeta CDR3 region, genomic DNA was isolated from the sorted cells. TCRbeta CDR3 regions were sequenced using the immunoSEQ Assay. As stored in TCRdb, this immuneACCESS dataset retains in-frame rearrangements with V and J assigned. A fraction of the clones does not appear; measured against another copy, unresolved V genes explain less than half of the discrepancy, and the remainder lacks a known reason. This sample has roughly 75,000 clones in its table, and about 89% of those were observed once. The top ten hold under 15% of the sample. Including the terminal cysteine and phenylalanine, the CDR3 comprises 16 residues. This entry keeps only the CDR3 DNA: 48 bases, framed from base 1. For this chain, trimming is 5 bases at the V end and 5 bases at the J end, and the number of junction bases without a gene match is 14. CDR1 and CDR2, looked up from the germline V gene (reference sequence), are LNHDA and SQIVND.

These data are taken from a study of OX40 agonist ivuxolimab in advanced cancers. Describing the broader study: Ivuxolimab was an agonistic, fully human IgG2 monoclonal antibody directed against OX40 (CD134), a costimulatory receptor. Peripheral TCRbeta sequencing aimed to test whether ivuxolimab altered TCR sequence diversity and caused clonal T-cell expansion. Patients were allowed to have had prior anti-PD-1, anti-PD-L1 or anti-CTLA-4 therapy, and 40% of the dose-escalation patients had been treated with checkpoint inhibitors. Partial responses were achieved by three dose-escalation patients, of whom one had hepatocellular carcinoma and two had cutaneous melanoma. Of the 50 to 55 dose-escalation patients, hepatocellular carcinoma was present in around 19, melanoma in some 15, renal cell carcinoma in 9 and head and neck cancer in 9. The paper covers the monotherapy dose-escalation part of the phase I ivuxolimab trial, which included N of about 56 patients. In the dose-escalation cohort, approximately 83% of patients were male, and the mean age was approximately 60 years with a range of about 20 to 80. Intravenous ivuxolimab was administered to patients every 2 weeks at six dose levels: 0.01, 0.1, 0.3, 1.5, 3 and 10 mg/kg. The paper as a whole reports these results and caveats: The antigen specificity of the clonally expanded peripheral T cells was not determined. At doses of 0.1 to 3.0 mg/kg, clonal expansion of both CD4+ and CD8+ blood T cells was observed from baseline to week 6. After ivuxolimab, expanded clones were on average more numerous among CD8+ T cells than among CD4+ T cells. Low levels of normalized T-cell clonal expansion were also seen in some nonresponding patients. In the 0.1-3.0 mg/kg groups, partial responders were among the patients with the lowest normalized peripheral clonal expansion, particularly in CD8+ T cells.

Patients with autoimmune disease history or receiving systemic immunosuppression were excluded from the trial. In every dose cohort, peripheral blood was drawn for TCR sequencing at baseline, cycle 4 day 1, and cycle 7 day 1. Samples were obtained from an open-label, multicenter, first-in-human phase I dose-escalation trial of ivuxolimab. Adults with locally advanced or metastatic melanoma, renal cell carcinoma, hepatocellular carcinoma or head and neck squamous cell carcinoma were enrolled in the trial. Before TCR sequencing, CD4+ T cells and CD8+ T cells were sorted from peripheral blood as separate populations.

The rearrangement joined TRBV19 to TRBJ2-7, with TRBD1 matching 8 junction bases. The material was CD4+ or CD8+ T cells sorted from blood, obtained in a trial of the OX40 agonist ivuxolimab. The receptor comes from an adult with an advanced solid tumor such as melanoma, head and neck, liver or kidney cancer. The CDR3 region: CASSFVTSTGGNEQYF. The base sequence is TGTGCCAGTAGTTTTGTCACGTCTACAGGGGGTAACGAGCAGTACTTC.